These 15 T cell receptor beta chains were sequenced from one sample in a study of T cell responses to AZD1222 COVID-19 vaccine. The protocol was immunoSEQ multiplex PCR, while the TCRdb copy is restricted to in-frame clones and leaves out a portion. The repertoire holds about 140,000 clones, with 85% to 95% as singletons. The sample was peripheral blood, taken on day 0 of MenACWY control vaccination. These receptors all stem from an adult in good health.

This clone turned up a few times. V gene TRBV3-1 (or the pseudogene TRBV3-2) combines with J gene TRBJ2-1; 8 bases are shared with TRBD1. Germline V gene lookup returns CDR1 LGHDT and CDR2 YNNKEL (reference sequence). CDR3 size: 15 residues. V was clipped by 0 bases and J by 4 bases; unmatched bases: 2. CDR3 sequence (DNA): TGTGCCAGCAGCCAAGAACAGGGGGAGTACAATGAGCAGTTCTTC. Translating it yields CASSQEQGEYNEQFF.

The rearrangement uses TRBV27 and TRBJ2-2, with D hard to call. Germline CDR1 and CDR2: MNHEY and SMNVEV (reference sequence). This CDR3 has 13 residues. Trimming left V 9 bases short and J 2 bases short, with 10 bases between. The CDR3 sequence: CASSRLNTGELFF. CDR3 coding DNA: TGTGCCAGTTCGCGACTCAACACCGGGGAGCTGTTTTTT.

The chain couples TRBV7-3 to TRBJ2-1, with D uncertain. The CDR3 has 15 residues. The V gene's germline CDR1 is SGHTA and CDR2 FQGTGA. V was clipped by 1 base and J by 3 bases, with 10 bases between them. This chain's CDR3 is CASSLMMSGYNEQFF. CDR3 coding DNA: TGTGCCAGCAGCTTAATGATGTCGGGCTACAATGAGCAGTTCTTC. Full variable domain (outside the CDR3, taken from reference TRBV7-3 and TRBJ2-1): GAGVSQTPSNKVTEKGKYVELRCDPISGHTALYWYRQSLGQGPEFLIYFQGTGAADDSGLPNDRFFAVRPEGSVSTLKIQRTERGDSAVYLCASSLMMSGYNEQFFGPGTRLTVL.

The chain joins TRBV19 to TRBJ1-1; no reliable D call. The CDR3 has 13 residues. V was clipped by 7 bases and J by 4 bases, with 13 bases between them. Germline V gives CDR1 LNHDA, CDR2 SQIVND (reference sequence). The CDR3 loop is CASIPHKSTEAFF. In DNA, the CDR3 is TGTGCCAGTATCCCCCATAAGTCCACTGAAGCTTTCTTT.

This clone was detected only once. This chain connects TRBV5-8 to TRBJ2-3, with 9 bases fitting TRBD1. V lost 3 bases to trimming and J lost 3 bases; unmatched junction nucleotides: 5. Germline V gene lookup returns CDR1 SGHTS and CDR2 YDEGEE. This CDR3 contains 15 residues. Here the CDR3 DNA reads TGTGCCAGCAGCTATGGGACAGGGCTGACAGATACGCAGTATTTT. Protein product: CASSYGTGLTDTQYF. The entire variable domain, with the rest obtained from reference TRBV5-8 and TRBJ2-3, is as follows: EAGVTQSPTHLIKTRGQQATLRCSPISGHTSVYWYQQALGLGLQFLLWYDEGEERNRGNFPPRFSGRQFPNYSSELNVNALELEDSALYLCASSYGTGLTDTQYFGPGTRLTVL.

This chain links TRBV30 with TRBJ1-2; tentatively, D is TRBD1 (6 bases). CDR3 length: 13 amino acids. From germline, CDR1 is GTSNPN and CDR2 SVGIG (reference sequence). Trimming pared 0 bases from V and 6 bases from J, leaving 11 bases between. CDR3 loop: CAWSVRDNDGYTF. As DNA, the CDR3 is TGTGCCTGGAGTGTACGGGACAACGATGGCTACACCTTC.

The gene calls are TRBV5-1 and TRBJ1-1, with D tentatively TRBD1 (6 bases). Between the trimmed V and J ends, which lost 0 bases and 4 bases, there was a span of 16 bases. The CDR3 contains 16 residues. Looked up from germline, CDR1 is SGHRS and CDR2 is YFSETQ. For the CDR3, the DNA is TGCGCCAGCAGCTTGGGTTCCTCAGGGGTCGTCACTGAAGCTTTCTTT. This translates into CASSLGSSGVVTEAFF.

V gene TRBV6-1 combines with J gene TRBJ1-2; 8 bases map to TRBD1. The CDR3 loop spans 17 amino acids. With V trimmed by 4 bases and J by 4 bases, 14 bases remained unmatched. Germline CDR1 reads MNHNS; CDR2 reads SASEGT. CDR3 protein: CASSAGTGGARAYGYTF. In DNA, the CDR3 is TGTGCCAGCAGTGCAGGGACAGGTGGGGCCAGGGCCTATGGCTACACCTTC.

The chain employs TRBV2 and TRBJ1-4; D may be TRBD1 (6 bases). V was trimmed by 8 bases and J by 7 bases, leaving 11 bases between them. CDR1 and CDR2 (germline): SNHLY, FYNNEI. CDR3 length: 12 amino acids. CDR3 nucleotide sequence: TGTGCCAGCGGGGGGCCTACTGAAAAACTGTTTTTT. Translated: CASGGPTEKLFF.

The genes are TRBV3-1 (or the pseudogene TRBV3-2) and TRBJ1-1, with D perhaps matching TRBD1 (5 bases). V lost 1 base, J lost 6 bases, and 15 bases lay in between. The CDR3 runs to 15 residues. Germline CDR1 reads LGHDT; CDR2 reads YNNKEL (reference sequence). The CDR3 region is CASSQASLWGPEAFF. Written as DNA, the CDR3 is TGTGCCAGCAGCCAAGCGAGTTTATGGGGCCCTGAAGCTTTCTTT.

J is TRBJ2-7 and V is TRBV15; possible D gene TRBD2, 6 bases. The germline V gene has CDR1 LNHNV and CDR2 YYDKDF (reference sequence). Deletions cut 1 base from V and 2 bases from J, with 18 bases between. The CDR3 covers 17 residues. The CDR3 DNA follows: TGTGCCACCAGCAGAGTGGTCGGGCTAGCGAGTACCTACGAGCAGTACTTC. Translating gives CATSRVVGLASTYEQYF.

The chain links TRBV12-3 or TRBV12-4 to TRBJ1-1, with a weak D call TRBD1 (5 bases). The CDR3 sequence is 13 residues long. V was pared by 3 bases and J by 5 bases, with 10 bases between. The CDR3 sequence: CASSFGGGTEAFF. The CDR3 DNA reads TGTGCCAGCAGTTTTGGGGGAGGGACTGAAGCTTTCTTT.

V gene TRBV7-2 combines with J gene TRBJ1-5; TRBD1 is a possible D gene (5 bases). Trimming stripped 7 bases from V and 0 bases from J, with 13 bases between. Germline loops: CDR1 SGHTA, CDR2 FQGNSA. The CDR3 is made up of 15 amino acids. This CDR3 is CASKSGLYSNQPQHF. The CDR3, as DNA: TGTGCCAGCAAATCAGGGCTTTATAGCAATCAGCCCCAGCATTTT.

The J gene is TRBJ2-2, the V gene TRBV7-6, with a possible D match to TRBD1 (6 bases). Germline V gene lookup returns CDR1 SGHVS and CDR2 FNYEAQ. The V end lost 1 base, the J end lost 5 bases, and 8 bases lay between the germline ends. This CDR3 has 14 amino acids. CDR3 DNA sequence: TGTGCCAGCAGCTTAGACAGGGCAACCGGGGAGCTGTTTTTT. This sequence encodes CASSLDRATGELFF.

The chain is built from TRBV13 and TRBJ2-1; D unclear. Trimming removed 1 base at V and 2 bases at J, with 12 bases between. This CDR3 has 16 amino acids. Germline CDR1 and CDR2: PRHDT and FYEKMQ (reference sequence). Here the CDR3 reads CASSLAHLPTYNEQFF. The CDR3 bases are TGTGCCAGCAGCTTAGCACACCTGCCCACCTACAATGAGCAGTTCTTC.